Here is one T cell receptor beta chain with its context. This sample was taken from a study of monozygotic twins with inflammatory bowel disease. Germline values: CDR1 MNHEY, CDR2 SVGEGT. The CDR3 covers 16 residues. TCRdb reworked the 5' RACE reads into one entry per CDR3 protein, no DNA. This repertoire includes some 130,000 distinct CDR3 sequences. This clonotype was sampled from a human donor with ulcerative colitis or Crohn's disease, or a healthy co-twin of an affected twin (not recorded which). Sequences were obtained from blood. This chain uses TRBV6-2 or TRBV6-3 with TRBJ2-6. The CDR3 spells CASTKGQGSGANVLTF.